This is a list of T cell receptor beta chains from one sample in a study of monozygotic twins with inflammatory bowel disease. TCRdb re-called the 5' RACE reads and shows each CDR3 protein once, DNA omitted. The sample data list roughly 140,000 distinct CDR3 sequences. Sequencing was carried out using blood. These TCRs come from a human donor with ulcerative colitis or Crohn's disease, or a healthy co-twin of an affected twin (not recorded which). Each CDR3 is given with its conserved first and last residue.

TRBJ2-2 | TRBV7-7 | CASSLDPTGTGVPGELFF
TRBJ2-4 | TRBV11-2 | CASSSPERAKNIQYF
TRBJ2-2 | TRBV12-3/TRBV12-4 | CASRHRVGELFF
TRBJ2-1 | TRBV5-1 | CASSLGTQGKGSYNEQFF
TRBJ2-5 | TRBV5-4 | CASSRTSGGFAGQETQYF
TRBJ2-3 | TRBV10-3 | CAISGTSGGPDHNTQYF
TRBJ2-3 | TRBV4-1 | CASSQDGPGLAGGLAYF
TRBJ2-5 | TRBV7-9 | CASSLAGGGLQETQYF
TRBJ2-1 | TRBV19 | CASSWDGRGEQFF
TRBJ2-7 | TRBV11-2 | CASSLGQTTPYEQYF
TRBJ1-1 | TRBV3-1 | CASSLDRGQEAFF
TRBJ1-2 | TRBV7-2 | CASSSYRGVLGYTF
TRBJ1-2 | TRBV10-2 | CASRPRGGGLESTGYTF
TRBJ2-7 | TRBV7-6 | CASSLQGLSYEQYF
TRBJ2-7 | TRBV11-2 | CASSRGRGSFYEQYF
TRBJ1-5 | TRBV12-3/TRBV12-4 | CASTNRYNQPQHF
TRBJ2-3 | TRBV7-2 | CASSLEVTGQGAYTQYF
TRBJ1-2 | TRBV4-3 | CASSYRQGAREGYTF
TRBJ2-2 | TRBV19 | CASTPRGTGNTGELFF
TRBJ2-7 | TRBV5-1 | CASSLGDRGAYEQYF
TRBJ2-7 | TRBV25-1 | CASSEYVPGRTYEQYF
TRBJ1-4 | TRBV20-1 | CSARDPGTTTNEKLFF
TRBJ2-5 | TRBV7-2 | CASSSNPQGPRETQYF
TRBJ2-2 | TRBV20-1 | CSARDVGTHHTGELFF
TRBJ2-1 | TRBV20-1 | CSARVPGTGTYNEQFF
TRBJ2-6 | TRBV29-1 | CSVVDRNSSGANVLTF
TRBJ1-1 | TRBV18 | CASSPQALVPEAFF
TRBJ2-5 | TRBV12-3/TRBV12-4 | CASSSVQGGQETQYF
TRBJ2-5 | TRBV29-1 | CSGSTVRGETQYF
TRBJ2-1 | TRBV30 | CAWSVRGSLERGGYNEQFF
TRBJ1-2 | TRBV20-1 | CSARDGFKTADYGYTF
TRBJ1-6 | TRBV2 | CASSAGVDNSPLHF
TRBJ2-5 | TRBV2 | CASIWGGQETQYF
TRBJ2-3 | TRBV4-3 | CASSQLSTSGGSGDTQYF
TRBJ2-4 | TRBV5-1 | CASSPGQKNIQYF
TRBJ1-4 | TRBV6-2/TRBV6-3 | CASSFRRVNEKLFF
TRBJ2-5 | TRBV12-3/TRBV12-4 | CASSLPGGVETQYF
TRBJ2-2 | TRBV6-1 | CASSEGLTTGELFF
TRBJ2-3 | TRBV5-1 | CASSLDVRGDWSTQYF
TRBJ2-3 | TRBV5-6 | CASSYPGLVMDTQYF
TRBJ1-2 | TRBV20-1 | CSARDRTGKNYGYTF
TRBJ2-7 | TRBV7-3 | CASSPGRGRRSYEQYF
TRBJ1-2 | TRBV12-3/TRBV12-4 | CASRDRGYGYTF
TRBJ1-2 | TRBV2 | CASSGYNRGDTF
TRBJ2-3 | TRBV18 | CASSPQIPRDTIGTDTQYF
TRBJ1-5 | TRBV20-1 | CSARLGTYPNQPQHF
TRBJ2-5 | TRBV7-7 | CASSLAPAGGHTQETQYF
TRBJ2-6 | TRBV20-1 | CSARERTGLGVLTF
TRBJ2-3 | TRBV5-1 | CASSFTGSGTDTQYF
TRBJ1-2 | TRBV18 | CASSPNSDGYTF
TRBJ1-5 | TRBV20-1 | CSARDYVGGANQPQHF
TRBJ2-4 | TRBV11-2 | CASSPTGTLGNIQYF
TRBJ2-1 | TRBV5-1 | CASSLAASGGASYNEQFF
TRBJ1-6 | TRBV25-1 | CASSVGVVSYNSPLHF
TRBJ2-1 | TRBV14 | CASSQFGRINEQFF
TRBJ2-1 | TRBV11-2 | CASSSLGNEQFF
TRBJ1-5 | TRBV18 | CASSAIASNQPQHF
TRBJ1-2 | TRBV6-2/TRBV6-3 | CASSSSGTGKANYGYTF
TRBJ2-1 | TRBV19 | CASSIGLAVTYNEQFF
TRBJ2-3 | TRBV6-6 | CASNSGQGADTQYF